The 22 T cell receptor beta chains below all came from one sample that was sequenced in a study of blood T cell repertoires in COVID-19. Here immunoSEQ multiplex PCR was the method, and the copy in TCRdb shows in-frame clones only, minus some. The sample holds some 150,000 clones, roughly nine tenths seen once. Sequencing used peripheral blood. Receptors originate from a human donor in a cohort sampled during active COVID-19.

This clone was counted once. The chain combines TRBV30 with TRBJ2-1; D is ambiguous. The CDR3 has 12 residues. V shed 7 bases and J shed 5 bases, with 12 bases lying between them. Germline CDR1 reads GTSNPN; CDR2 reads SVGIG (reference sequence). CDR3 residues: CALRPRNNEQFF. In nucleotides, the CDR3 is TGTGCCTTACGACCCAGGAACAATGAGCAGTTCTTC.

The chain couples TRBV5-4 to TRBJ2-5; 7 bases fit TRBD1. There are 15 residues in the CDR3. Losses at the gene ends were 0 bases for V and 4 bases for J; bases not matched to a gene: 6. The germline V gene has CDR1 SGHNT and CDR2 YYREEE (reference sequence). This CDR3 is CASSLATGVAETQYF. The CDR3 nucleotides read TGTGCCAGCAGCTTGGCCACAGGGGTTGCAGAGACCCAGTACTTC.

The chain uses TRBV4-1 and TRBJ2-7; a possible D gene is TRBD1 (6 bases). Trimming pared 0 bases from V and 7 bases from J, leaving 16 bases between. Germline lookup yields CDR1 MGHRA and CDR2 YSYEKL. The CDR3 spans 15 residues. CDR3 sequence reads: CASSQDSGRGREQYF. CDR3 sequence (DNA): TGCGCCAGCAGCCAAGATTCGGGCAGGGGTAGGGAGCAGTACTTC.

The rearrangement joins TRBV2 to TRBJ2-2; a weak D match, TRBD2 (6 bases). This CDR3 is 15 amino acids long. V was trimmed by 3 bases and J by 8 bases, leaving 16 bases between them. Germline V gene data show CDR1 as SNHLY and CDR2 as FYNNEI. The CDR3 loop is CASSDEAMGRGELFF. CDR3 DNA sequence: TGTGCCAGCAGTGATGAGGCCATGGGGAGGGGGGAGCTGTTTTTT.

J is TRBJ1-2 and V is TRBV6-1; 7 nucleotides line up with TRBD1. The CDR3 has 13 residues. Germline lookup yields CDR1 MNHNS and CDR2 SASEGT. Trimming took 3 bases from V and 8 from J; bases not matched to a gene: 6. CDR3 in DNA: TGTGCCAGCAGTGAGCTACGGACAGGAGGCTACACCTTC. Its protein is CASSELRTGGYTF.

The V gene is TRBV5-4, the J gene TRBJ1-1, with D tentatively TRBD1 (6 bases). Between the trimmed V and J ends, which lost 0 bases and 1 base, there was a span of 13 bases. The CDR3 is 16 amino acids. The V gene's germline CDR1 is SGHNT and CDR2 YYREEE (reference sequence). The CDR3 is CASSLGAGATNTEAFF. CDR3 bases: TGTGCCAGCAGCTTGGGGGCAGGGGCTACGAACACTGAAGCTTTCTTT.

V gene TRBV12-3 or TRBV12-4 combines with J gene TRBJ2-7; possible D gene TRBD1, 6 bases. CDR3 length equals 13 residues. V was cut by 1 base and J by 6 bases, with 10 bases left in between. The CDR3 nucleotides read TGTGCCAGCAGTTTAGTACAGGGCAGCGAGCAGTACTTC. This encodes CASSLVQGSEQYF.

The genes are TRBV9 and TRBJ1-6; 8 bases fit TRBD1. Germline CDR1 SGDLS, CDR2 YYNGEE. This CDR3 has 17 residues. After removal of 0 bases from V and 10 bases from J, the junction contained 12 bases not matched to a gene. This CDR3 is CASSVDPRQGKRSPLHF. CDR3 bases: TGTGCCAGCAGCGTAGACCCAAGACAGGGGAAGAGGTCACCCCTCCACTTT.

In this sample, this clone turned up a few times. V usage is TRBV10-1 and J usage is TRBJ2-7, with 10 bases fitting TRBD1. This CDR3 has 15 residues. From germline, CDR1 is WNHNN and CDR2 SYGVQD (reference sequence). V trimming: 6 bases; J trimming: 2 bases; junction bases outside the gene matches: 7. CDR3 sequence (DNA): TGCGCCAGCAGCCCCGGGACAGGGGTCCCCTACGAGCAGTACTTC. It translates to CASSPGTGVPYEQYF.

The CDR3 sequence: CASSLVWRGGIGTDTQYF. The CDR3, as DNA: TGTGCCAGCAGCTTAGTTTGGCGGGGGGGCATCGGCACAGATACGCAGTATTTT. The chain uses TRBV7-2 and TRBJ2-3, with 9 bases fitting TRBD2. The CDR3 runs 18 residues. Germline V gene data show CDR1 as SGHTA and CDR2 as FQGNSA. V lost 1 base and J lost 1; bases outside the gene matches: 9.

The chain is built from TRBV6-8 and TRBJ2-3, with TRBD1 matching over 8 bases. Germline trimming cut 0 bases from V and 4 bases from J; bases unmatched to any gene: 9. This CDR3 has 17 residues. Germline CDR1 and CDR2: MNHGY and SAAAGT. The DNA of the CDR3 is TGTGCCAGCAGTTACTCGCTGGAGGACAGGGCGCCAGATACGCAGTATTTT. Protein: CASSYSLEDRAPDTQYF.

The chain carries TRBV5-6 and TRBJ1-3; 9 bases fit TRBD1. The CDR3 covers 13 residues. Germline V gene sequence: CDR1 SGHDT, CDR2 YYEEEE. Trimming took 2 bases from V and 11 from J; bases not matched to a gene: 5. CDR3: CASSLGQGNAIYF. The CDR3 nucleotides read TGTGCCAGCAGCTTAGGACAGGGGAACGCCATATATTTT.

The chain links TRBV3-1 (or the pseudogene TRBV3-2) to TRBJ2-1; 7 nucleotides align to TRBD2. The V and J ends lost 0 bases and 12 bases, in that order; junction bases with no gene match: 8. The CDR3 extends over 14 amino acids. Germline V gives CDR1 LGHDT, CDR2 YNNKEL (reference sequence). The CDR3 reads CASSQDQTGGRQFF. The CDR3 coding sequence is TGTGCCAGCAGCCAAGATCAGACCGGGGGGAGGCAGTTCTTC.

The CDR3 DNA is TGTGCCAGCAGCGCGATGGGACATACGAACACTGAAGCTTTCTTT. Encoded protein: CASSAMGHTNTEAFF. The J gene is TRBJ1-1, the V gene TRBV9; D is perhaps TRBD1 (6 bases). The CDR3 has 15 amino acids. V lost 3 bases to trimming and J lost 1 base, with 13 bases between them. The germline V gene encodes CDR1 SGDLS and CDR2 YYNGEE. Using reference TRBV9 and TRBJ1-1 for the parts outside the CDR3, the full variable domain is DSGVTQTPKHLITATGQRVTLRCSPRSGDLSVYWYQQSLDQGLQFLIQYYNGEERAKGNILERFSAQQFPDLHSELNLSSLELGDSALYFCASSAMGHTNTEAFFGQGTRLTVV.

This clone was seen just once. Relative to the germline gene, one junction end is altered; a read error may explain this. The gene calls are TRBV5-1 and TRBJ2-2, with 9 bases lining up with TRBD2. This CDR3 region has 17 residues. Per the germline V gene, CDR1 is SGHRS and CDR2 is YFSETQ. For the CDR3, the DNA is TGCGCCCGCAGCCCGGCGCGGGGGGGCGTCTTAACCGGGGAGCTGTTTTTT. Translated: CARSPARGGVLTGELFF.

The CDR3 here is CASSLRGLAGGPYLYEQYF. The CDR3 DNA follows: TGCGCCAGCAGCCTGCGGGGACTAGCGGGGGGGCCCTACCTCTACGAGCAGTACTTC. V is TRBV5-1 and J is TRBJ2-7; 16 bases are a match to TRBD2. The length of the CDR3 is 19 residues. Germline loops: CDR1 SGHRS, CDR2 YFSETQ. Germline trimming cut 4 bases from V and 3 bases from J; bases unmatched to any gene: 13.

This sequence joins TRBV2 and TRBJ1-2; D is unclear. The CDR3 covers 13 residues. With 8 bases removed from V and 7 bases from J, the gap between germline ends came to 17 bases. The germline V gene has CDR1 SNHLY and CDR2 FYNNEI. The CDR3 DNA follows: TGTGCCAGCCTTACTGGGCCCGGATCTGGCTACACCTTC. The encoded protein is CASLTGPGSGYTF.

The rearrangement joins TRBV9 to TRBJ1-2, with TRBD1 matching 10 bases. Germline CDR1 reads SGDLS; CDR2 reads YYNGEE. The CDR3 loop spans 15 amino acids. The junction had 8 bases not matched to a gene; V was cut back by 1 base and J by 8 bases. DNA for the CDR3: TGTGCCAGCAGCGTAACCCAGACAGGGGGCAGAGGCTACACCTTC. Translating gives CASSVTQTGGRGYTF.

The CDR3, as DNA: TGTGCCAGCAGACCCCGCGGGCTAGCATACCAAGAGACCCAGTACTTC. Translated, it gives CASRPRGLAYQETQYF. J is TRBJ2-5 and V is TRBV7-2; tentatively, D is TRBD2 (5 bases). Germline lookup yields CDR1 SGHTA and CDR2 FQGNSA. This CDR3 is 16 amino acids long. The V gene lost 6 bases and the J gene lost 0 bases, with 17 bases spanning the gap.

The V gene is TRBV7-9, the J gene TRBJ1-6; D unresolved. This CDR3 contains 15 residues. V lost 3 bases and J 5 bases, leaving 11 bases between the germline ends. Germline CDR1 SEHNR, CDR2 FQNEAQ (reference sequence). Written as DNA, the CDR3 is TGTGCCAGCAGCTTGCGGGTGCTCGATAATTCACCCCTCCACTTT. This encodes CASSLRVLDNSPLHF.

This rearrangement joins TRBV19 to TRBJ2-7; D remains ambiguous. This CDR3 region has 13 residues. Germline CDR1 reads LNHDA; CDR2 reads SQIVND (reference sequence). Trimming stripped 1 base from V and 2 bases from J, with 6 bases between. In nucleotides, the CDR3 is TGTGCCAGTAGTATAGCGGCGGCCTACGAGCAGTACTTC. This encodes CASSIAAAYEQYF.

The V gene is TRBV12-3 or TRBV12-4, the J gene TRBJ2-7; TRBD2 matches 8 bases. The CDR3 is 13 residues long. The V segment lost 6 bases and the J segment 3 bases; nucleotides outside the gene matches: 4. CDR3 region: CASSSGTSYEQYF. In nucleotides, the CDR3 is TGTGCCAGCAGCTCCGGGACTAGCTACGAGCAGTACTTC.